These 25 T cell receptor beta chains came from one sample sequenced in a study of CD8+CD57+ T cells in acquired aplastic anemia. Genomic DNA constituted the template upon which TCR beta VDJ and CDR3 profiling was performed. MiXCR was run by TCRdb on the reads, yielding one entry per CDR3 protein. Of about 140,000 distinct CDR3 sequences listed, roughly 40% are singletons. Sequenced material: sorted CD4+, CD8+, or CD8+CD57+ T cells (not recorded which) from PBMCs. These TCRs come from a human donor in good health, serving as a control.

There are many counts of this clonotype. The rearrangement links TRBV2 to TRBJ1-2, with 10 bases matching TRBD1. V shed 2 bases and J 2 bases; nucleotides not matched to a gene: 5. The CDR3 consists of 16 residues. Germline loops: CDR1 SNHLY, CDR2 FYNNEI. The CDR3 nucleotides read TGTGCCAGCAGTGAAAGGGCGACAGGGGGCAACTATGGCTACACCTTC. Translation gives CASSERATGGNYGYTF.

V usage is TRBV5-1 and J usage is TRBJ1-4; no clear D. Germline-derived CDR1 and CDR2 are SGHRS and YFSETQ. The CDR3 covers 17 residues. V lost 0 bases, J lost 1 base, and 13 bases lay in between. The CDR3 spells CASSLEGPGITNEKLFF. CDR3 in DNA: TGCGCCAGCAGCTTGGAGGGCCCGGGGATAACTAATGAAAAACTGTTTTTT.

The V call is TRBV20-1, the J call TRBJ1-3; D is uncertain. CDR3 size: 13 residues. Germline V gene data show CDR1 as DFQATT and CDR2 as SNEGSKA (reference sequence). Trimming removed 2 bases from V and 6 bases from J, with 11 bases in between. In DNA, the CDR3 is TGCAGTGCTAGACGTAGCGGGGTAAACACCATATATTTT. Its protein is CSARRSGVNTIYF.

The table lists this clonotype with many counts. The rearrangement joins TRBV7-9 to TRBJ1-2; D not resolved. Looked up from germline, CDR1 is SEHNR and CDR2 is FQNEAQ (reference sequence). Trimming stripped 5 bases from V and 3 bases from J, with 16 bases between. This CDR3 has 15 amino acids. Here the CDR3 DNA reads TGTGCCAGCAGCCCCTACTCGGGAGCGGACTATGGCTACACCTTC. It yields the protein CASSPYSGADYGYTF.

The genes are TRBV19 and TRBJ1-5; D is uncertain. CDR1 LNHDA and CDR2 SQIVND come from the germline V gene (reference sequence). This CDR3 comprises 12 residues. V shed 6 bases and J shed 3 bases, with 6 bases lying between them. The CDR3 loop reads CASSDYNQPQHF. The CDR3 nucleotides read TGTGCCAGTAGCGACTACAATCAGCCCCAGCATTTT.

This clonotype was detected many times. The rearrangement uses TRBV12-3 or TRBV12-4 and TRBJ2-1; 7 nucleotides line up with TRBD1. The trim removed 5 bases at V and 7 bases at J, leaving 8 bases unmatched. The CDR3 sequence is 14 residues long. Here the CDR3 DNA reads TGTGCCAGCAGTCCCCGGGACAGAAGTAATGAGCAGTTCTTC. It is translated as CASSPRDRSNEQFF.

This clonotype was detected a few times. The rearrangement uses TRBV27 and TRBJ2-1; 10 bases agree with TRBD1. The CDR3 runs 14 residues. The germline V gene encodes CDR1 MNHEY and CDR2 SMNVEV (reference sequence). V shed 4 bases, J shed 7 bases, and the junction held 4 bases outside the gene matches. DNA for the CDR3: TGTGCCAGCAGTTCCCGGACAGGGGGTAATGAGCAGTTCTTC. Translated: CASSSRTGGNEQFF.

A single count supports this clonotype. This could be a read error, since a much larger clone is one nucleotide away. V gene TRBV4-2 combines with J gene TRBJ2-3; 7 bases are a match to TRBD2. Unmatched junction bases numbered 4, after V lost 0 bases and J lost 1 base. The CDR3 totals 16 residues. From germline, CDR1 is LGHNA and CDR2 YNFKEQ. This CDR3 reads CASSQDRGVGTDTQYF. The CDR3 bases are TGTGCCAGCAGCCAAGATCGGGGGGTAGGCACAGATACGCAGTATTTT.

V usage is TRBV27 and J usage is TRBJ2-1; TRBD2 matches 10 bases. The CDR3 is 15 amino acids. Germline-derived CDR1 and CDR2 are MNHEY and SMNVEV (reference sequence). Losses at the gene ends were 4 bases for V and 7 bases for J; bases not matched to a gene: 7. This chain's CDR3 is CASSSTGLARNEQFF. The DNA for the CDR3 is TGTGCCAGCAGTTCCACGGGACTAGCGAGGAATGAGCAGTTCTTC.

This clonotype was seen more than once but under ten times. This rearrangement joins TRBV2 to TRBJ2-6; the D is unclear. CDR1 and CDR2 (germline): SNHLY, FYNNEI. V lost 8 bases to trimming and J lost 0 bases, with 8 bases between them. The CDR3 covers 14 residues. CDR3 region: CASGRLSGANVLTF. In DNA, the CDR3 is TGTGCCAGCGGGCGCCTCTCTGGGGCCAACGTCCTGACTTTC. Drawing the rest from reference TRBV2 and TRBJ2-6, the complete variable domain is EPEVTQTPSHQVTQMGQEVILRCVPISNHLYFYWYRQILGQKVEFLVSFYNNEISEKSEIFDDQFSVERPDGSNFTLKIRSTKLEDSAMYFCASGRLSGANVLTFGAGSRLTVL.

In regard to this clonotype: One junction end disagrees with the germline gene, perhaps due to a read error. This chain joins TRBV7-2 and TRBJ1-2; no clear D. CDR1 and CDR2 (germline): SGHTA, FQGNSA. This CDR3 comprises 12 residues. CDR3 residues: CACSSDREGYTF. The CDR3 coding sequence is TGTGCCTGCAGCTCCGATAGGGAAGGCTACACCTTC.

This clonotype was detected only a few times. The chain is built from TRBV5-4 and TRBJ2-3, with 8 bases fitting TRBD1. V was pared by 4 bases and J by 0 bases, with 1 base of the junction left unmatched. Looked up from germline, CDR1 is SGHNT and CDR2 is YYREEE (reference sequence). The CDR3 length is 14 residues. CDR3 loop: CASSRDRSTDTQYF. The CDR3 DNA follows: TGTGCCAGCAGCCGGGACAGGAGCACAGATACGCAGTATTTT.

The chain has TRBV7-2 and TRBJ1-6; D perhaps matches TRBD1 (5 bases). Germline V gene sequence: CDR1 SGHTA, CDR2 FQGNSA. Trimming removed 0 bases at V and 7 bases at J, with 10 bases between. This CDR3 has 15 residues. The CDR3 nucleotides read TGTGCCAGCAGCTTAGCGCAGGGAGGAAATTCACCCCTCCACTTT. As protein: CASSLAQGGNSPLHF. Combining the CDR3 with reference TRBV7-2 and TRBJ1-6 gives the whole variable domain GAGVSQSPSNKVTEKGKDVELRCDPISGHTALYWYRQSLGQGLEFLIYFQGNSAPDKSGLPSDRFSAERTGGSVSTLTIQRTQQEDSAVYLCASSLAQGGNSPLHFGNGTRLTVT.

This clonotype appeared a single time. Its ends do not fully match the called genes, so a read error is possible. The chain uses TRBV15 and TRBJ2-3; D remains unclear. The CDR3 extends over 13 amino acids. Looked up from germline, CDR1 is LNHNV and CDR2 is YYDKDF (reference sequence). CDR3 bases: TGTGCCGCCAGCAGAGATAGCACGGATACGCAGTATTTT. Amino acid sequence: CAASRDSTDTQYF.

In its sample, this clonotype was seen many times. V is TRBV9 and J is TRBJ2-2, with D tentatively TRBD1 (5 bases). The V gene's germline CDR1 is SGDLS and CDR2 YYNGEE. The V end was cut by 0 bases, the J end by 5 bases, with 8 bases between. This CDR3 contains 14 residues. The CDR3 nucleotides read TGTGCCAGCAGCGTAGCAGGGTGGACCGGGGAGCTGTTTTTT. Its translation is CASSVAGWTGELFF.

Concerning this clonotype itself: Being one base from a much bigger clone, this may be a read error. The J gene is TRBJ1-2, the V gene TRBV10-3; possible D gene TRBD1, 6 bases. The CDR3 has 14 residues. The V end was cut by 5 bases, the J end by 4 bases, with 14 bases between. Germline lookup yields CDR1 ENHRY and CDR2 SYGVKD. DNA of the CDR3: TGTGCCATCAGTTTAGCAGGGGCCTTCTATGGCTACACCTTC. As protein: CAISLAGAFYGYTF.

Of note for this clonotype: A much larger clone lies one base from this, so it may be a read error. Lacking the conserved final phenylalanine or tryptophan, this CDR3 likely reflects a read error. This chain links TRBV5-5 with TRBJ1-1; a weak D match, TRBD1 (5 bases). Germline CDR1 is SGHKS and CDR2 is YYEKEE (reference sequence). V was shortened by 10 bases and J by 5 bases, with 18 bases between the two germline ends. This CDR3 comprises 13 residues. The CDR3 reads CACGHPQRTEAFL. CDR3 DNA: TGTGCCTGCGGACACCCACAGAGGACTGAAGCTTTCTTA.

This clonotype showed up many times. The chain has TRBV7-9 and TRBJ1-1; the D is unclear. V gave up 3 bases and J gave up 1 base, with 6 bases separating them. The CDR3 loop spans 13 amino acids. Germline V gene sequence: CDR1 SEHNR, CDR2 FQNEAQ (reference sequence). CDR3 sequence reads: CASSFEGNTEAFF. The CDR3 nucleotides are TGTGCCAGCAGCTTTGAGGGGAACACTGAAGCTTTCTTT.

At least ten counts were recorded for this clonotype. The chain is built from TRBV19 and TRBJ2-3; 7 positions agree with TRBD1. The germline V gene encodes CDR1 LNHDA and CDR2 SQIVND (reference sequence). V dropped 6 bases and J dropped 5; count of bases not matched to a gene: 14. This CDR3 has 16 residues. The CDR3 protein is CASSLNHRGIGDTQYF. DNA for the CDR3: TGTGCCAGTAGCTTAAACCACAGGGGTATCGGAGATACGCAGTATTTT.

Many counts were recorded for this clonotype. The rearrangement joins TRBV7-9 to TRBJ1-3, with no clear D. The CDR3 has 15 amino acids. V was pared by 2 bases and J by 4 bases, with 12 bases between. Germline V CDR1 and CDR2: SEHNR, FQNEAQ (reference sequence). The CDR3 region has the DNA TGTGCCAGCAGCTTACTTGGCGGGGTCGGAAACACCATATATTTT. Its protein product is CASSLLGGVGNTIYF.

This clonotype was found a few times. The CDR3 protein is CASSLGGWSPLHF. DNA for the CDR3: TGTGCCAGCAGCTTAGGAGGGTGGTCACCCCTCCACTTT. The V call is TRBV7-9, the J call TRBJ1-6; no clear D gene. The CDR3 loop spans 13 amino acids. The germline V gene has CDR1 SEHNR and CDR2 FQNEAQ (reference sequence). Trimming stripped 1 base from V and 10 bases from J, with 8 bases between.

The chain links TRBV19 to TRBJ2-1; TRBD2 matches 12 bases. CDR1 and CDR2 from the germline V gene are LNHDA and SQIVND (reference sequence). The CDR3 is 16 residues long. The V segment lost 5 bases and the J segment 4 bases; nucleotides outside the gene matches: 6. DNA of the CDR3: TGTGCCAGTAGTTCACAGGGGACTAGCGGGTACAATGAGCAGTTCTTC. Amino acid sequence: CASSSQGTSGYNEQFF.

The chain employs TRBV4-1 and TRBJ1-2, with 7 bases aligning to TRBD1. Germline V gene lookup returns CDR1 MGHRA and CDR2 YSYEKL. This CDR3 is 15 amino acids long. The V segment lost 6 bases and the J segment 4 bases; nucleotides outside the gene matches: 11. CDR3 loop: CASRDATGIGYGYTF. The DNA of the CDR3 is TGCGCCAGCAGGGACGCGACAGGGATTGGCTATGGCTACACCTTC.

The chain links TRBV29-1 to TRBJ1-5, with D maybe TRBD1 (6 bases). Trimming pared 4 bases from V and 0 bases from J, leaving 19 bases between. The germline V gene encodes CDR1 SQVTM and CDR2 ANQGSEA. CDR3 length: 17 residues. The CDR3 loop is CSVVLGGRGDSNQPQHF. The CDR3, as DNA: TGCAGCGTTGTATTGGGTGGCAGGGGAGATAGCAATCAGCCCCAGCATTTT. The full variable domain, completed using reference TRBV29-1 and TRBJ1-5, is SAVISQKPSRDICQRGTSLTIQCQVDSQVTMMFWYRQQPGQSLTLIATANQGSEATYESGFVIDKFPISRPNLTFSTLTVSNMSPEDSSIYLCSVVLGGRGDSNQPQHFGDGTRLSIL.

Ten or more counts support this clonotype. V usage is TRBV20-1 and J usage is TRBJ2-2; D gene uncertain. The V gene lost 6 bases and the J gene lost 5 bases, with 10 bases spanning the gap. CDR1 DFQATT and CDR2 SNEGSKA come from the germline V gene (reference sequence). The CDR3 is 12 residues long. CDR3 in amino acids: CSAVGRTGELFF. The CDR3 DNA sequence: TGCAGTGCGGTCGGACGGACCGGGGAGCTGTTTTTT.